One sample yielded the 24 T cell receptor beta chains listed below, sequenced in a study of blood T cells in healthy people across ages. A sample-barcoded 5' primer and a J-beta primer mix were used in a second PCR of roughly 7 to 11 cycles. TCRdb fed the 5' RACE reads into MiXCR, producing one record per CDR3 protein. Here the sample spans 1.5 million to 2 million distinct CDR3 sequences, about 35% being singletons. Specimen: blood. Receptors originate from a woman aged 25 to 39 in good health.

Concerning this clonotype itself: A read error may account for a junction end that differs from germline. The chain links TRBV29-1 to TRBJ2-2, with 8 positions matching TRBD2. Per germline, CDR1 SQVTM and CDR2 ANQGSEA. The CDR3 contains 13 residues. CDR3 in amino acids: CSVGLASTRELFF. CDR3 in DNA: TGCAGCGTCGGACTAGCCTCCACCAGGGAGCTGTTTTTT.

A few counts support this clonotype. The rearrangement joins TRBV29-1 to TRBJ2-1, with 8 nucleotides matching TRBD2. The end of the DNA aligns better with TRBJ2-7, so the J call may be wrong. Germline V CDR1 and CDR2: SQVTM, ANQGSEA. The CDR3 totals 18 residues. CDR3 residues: CSAIGWAGGQSSYNEQYF. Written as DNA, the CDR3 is TGCAGCGCTATCGGTTGGGCGGGGGGCCAGAGCTCCTACAATGAGCAGTACTTC.

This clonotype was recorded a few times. The CDR3 DNA follows: TGTGCCAGCAGTTTTGCAAGGGGGGATGGCTACACCTTC. It yields the protein CASSFARGDGYTF. This rearrangement joins TRBV12-3 or TRBV12-4 to TRBJ1-2; perhaps TRBD1 as D (6 bases). The CDR3 has 13 residues. V shed 3 bases and J shed 6 bases, with 11 bases lying between them.

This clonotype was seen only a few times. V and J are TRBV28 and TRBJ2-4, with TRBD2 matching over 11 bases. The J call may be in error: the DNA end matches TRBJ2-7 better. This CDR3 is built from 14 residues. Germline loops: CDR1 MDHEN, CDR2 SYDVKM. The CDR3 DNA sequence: TGTGCCAGCACCCTTAGCGGGAGGGTTTCCGAGCAGTACTTC. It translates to CASTLSGRVSEQYF.

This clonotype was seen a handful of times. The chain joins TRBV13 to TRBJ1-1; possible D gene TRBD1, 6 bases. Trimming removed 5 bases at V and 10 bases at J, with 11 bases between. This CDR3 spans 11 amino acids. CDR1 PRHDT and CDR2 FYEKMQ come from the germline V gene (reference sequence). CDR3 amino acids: CASSGGAGAFF. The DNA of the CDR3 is TGTGCCAGCAGCGGGGGGGCTGGAGCTTTCTTT.

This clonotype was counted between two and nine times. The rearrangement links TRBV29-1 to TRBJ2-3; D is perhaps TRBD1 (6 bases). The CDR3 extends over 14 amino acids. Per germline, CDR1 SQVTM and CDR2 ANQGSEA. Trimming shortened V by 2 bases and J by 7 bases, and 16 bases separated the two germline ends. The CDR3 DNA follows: TGCAGCGTTGAACCAGGGGAATGGACTTATACGCAGTATTTT. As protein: CSVEPGEWTYTQYF.

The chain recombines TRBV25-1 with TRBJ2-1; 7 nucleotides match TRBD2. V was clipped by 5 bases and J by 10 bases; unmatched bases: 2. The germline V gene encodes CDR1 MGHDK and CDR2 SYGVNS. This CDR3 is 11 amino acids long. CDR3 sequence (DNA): TGTGCCAGCAGTACTAGCGCGGAGCAGTTCTTC. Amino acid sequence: CASSTSAEQFF.

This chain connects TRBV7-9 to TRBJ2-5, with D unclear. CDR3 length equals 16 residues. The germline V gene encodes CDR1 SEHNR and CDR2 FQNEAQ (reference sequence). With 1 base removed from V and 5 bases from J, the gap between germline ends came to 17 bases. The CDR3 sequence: CASSLVEVVGLETQYF. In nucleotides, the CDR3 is TGTGCCAGCAGCTTAGTTGAGGTGGTAGGTTTGGAGACCCAGTACTTC.

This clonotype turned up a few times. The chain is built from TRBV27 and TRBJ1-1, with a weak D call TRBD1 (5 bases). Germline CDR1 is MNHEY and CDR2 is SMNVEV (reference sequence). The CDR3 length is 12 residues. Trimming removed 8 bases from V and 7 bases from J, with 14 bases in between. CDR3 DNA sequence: TGTGCCAGCGCTCGACAGTATGGTGAAGCTTTCTTT. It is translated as CASARQYGEAFF.

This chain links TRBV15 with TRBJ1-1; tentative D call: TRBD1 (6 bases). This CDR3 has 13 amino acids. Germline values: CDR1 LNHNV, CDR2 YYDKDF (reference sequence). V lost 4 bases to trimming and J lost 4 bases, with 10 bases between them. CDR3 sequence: CATSTTGSTEAFF. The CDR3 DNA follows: TGTGCCACCAGCACTACAGGGTCCACTGAAGCTTTCTTT.

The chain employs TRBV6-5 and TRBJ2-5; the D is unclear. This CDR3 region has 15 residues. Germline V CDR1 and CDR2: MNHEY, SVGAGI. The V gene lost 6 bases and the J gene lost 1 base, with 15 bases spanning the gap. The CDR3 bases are TGTGCCAGCAGACCTGCACAGTTGGGCCAAGAGACCCAGTACTTC. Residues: CASRPAQLGQETQYF.

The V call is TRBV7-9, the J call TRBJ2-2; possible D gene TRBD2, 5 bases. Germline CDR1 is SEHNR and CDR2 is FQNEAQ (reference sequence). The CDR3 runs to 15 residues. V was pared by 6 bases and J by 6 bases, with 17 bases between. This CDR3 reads CASRLSLRVAGELFF. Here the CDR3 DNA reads TGTGCCAGCAGGTTATCGTTGCGGGTGGCCGGGGAGCTGTTTTTT.

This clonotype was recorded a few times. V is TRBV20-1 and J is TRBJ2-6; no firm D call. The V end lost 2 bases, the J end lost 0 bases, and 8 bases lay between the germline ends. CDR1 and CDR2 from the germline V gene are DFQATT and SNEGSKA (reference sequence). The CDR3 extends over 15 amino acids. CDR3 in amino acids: CSARMPYSGANVLTF. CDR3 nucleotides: TGCAGTGCTAGAATGCCCTACTCTGGGGCCAACGTCCTGACTTTC.

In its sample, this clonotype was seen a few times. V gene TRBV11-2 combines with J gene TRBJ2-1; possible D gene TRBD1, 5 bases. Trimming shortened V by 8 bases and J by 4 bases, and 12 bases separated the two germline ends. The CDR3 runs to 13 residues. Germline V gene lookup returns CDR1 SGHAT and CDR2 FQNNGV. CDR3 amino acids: CASVSRQYNEQFF. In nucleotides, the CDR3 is TGTGCCAGCGTCTCCAGACAGTACAATGAGCAGTTCTTC.

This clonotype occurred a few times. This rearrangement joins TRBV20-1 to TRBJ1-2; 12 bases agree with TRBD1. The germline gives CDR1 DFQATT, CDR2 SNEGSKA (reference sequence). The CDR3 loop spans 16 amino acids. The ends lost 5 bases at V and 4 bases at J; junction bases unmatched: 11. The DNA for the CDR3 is TGCAGTGCTTACGGGACAGGGGGCCTTCGTCGCTATGGCTACACCTTC. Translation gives CSAYGTGGLRRYGYTF.

This chain's CDR3 is CASSYRNYLPGLEVEQFF. The CDR3, as DNA: TGTGCCAGCAGTTACAGGAACTACTTACCGGGACTAGAGGTTGAGCAGTTCTTC. The V call is TRBV6-5, the J call TRBJ2-1; 8 bases are shared with TRBD2. CDR1 is MNHEY, CDR2 SVGAGI, per germline. V dropped 2 bases and J dropped 9; count of bases not matched to a gene: 18. The CDR3 contains 18 residues.

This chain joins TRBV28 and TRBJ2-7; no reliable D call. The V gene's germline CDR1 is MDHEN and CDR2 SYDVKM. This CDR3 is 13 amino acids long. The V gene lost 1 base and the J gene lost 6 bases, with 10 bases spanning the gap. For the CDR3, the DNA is TGTGCCAGCAGTTTATCTTCTACAGTCGAGCAGTACTTC. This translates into CASSLSSTVEQYF.

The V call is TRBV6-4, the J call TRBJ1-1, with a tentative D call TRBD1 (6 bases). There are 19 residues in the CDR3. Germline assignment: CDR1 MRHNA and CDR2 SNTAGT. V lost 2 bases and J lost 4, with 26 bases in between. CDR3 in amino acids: CASSDPRNGQGILFTEAFF. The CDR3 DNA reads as TGTGCCAGCAGTGACCCCCGAAACGGGCAGGGGATTTTGTTCACTGAAGCTTTCTTT.

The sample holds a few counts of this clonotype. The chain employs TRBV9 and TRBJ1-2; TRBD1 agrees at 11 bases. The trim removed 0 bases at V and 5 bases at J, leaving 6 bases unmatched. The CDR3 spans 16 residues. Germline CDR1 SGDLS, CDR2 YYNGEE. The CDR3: CASSVGTGGGWYGYTF. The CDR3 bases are TGTGCCAGCAGCGTAGGGACAGGGGGCGGCTGGTATGGCTACACCTTC.

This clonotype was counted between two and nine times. CDR3 residues: CASSLEAGVATGELFF. The CDR3 DNA sequence: TGTGCCAGCAGTTTGGAAGCGGGAGTAGCCACCGGGGAGCTGTTTTTT. The gene calls are TRBV6-5 and TRBJ2-2; TRBD2 matches 8 bases. The V and J ends lost 4 bases and 4 bases, in that order; junction bases with no gene match: 8. The CDR3 covers 16 residues. Per germline, CDR1 MNHEY and CDR2 SVGAGI.

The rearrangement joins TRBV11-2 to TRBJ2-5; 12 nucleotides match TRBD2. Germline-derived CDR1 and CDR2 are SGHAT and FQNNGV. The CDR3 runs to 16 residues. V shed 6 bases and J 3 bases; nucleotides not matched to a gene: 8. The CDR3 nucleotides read TGTGCCAGCAGACCTCTAGCGGGAGGGATAAAAGAGACCCAGTACTTC. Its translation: CASRPLAGGIKETQYF.

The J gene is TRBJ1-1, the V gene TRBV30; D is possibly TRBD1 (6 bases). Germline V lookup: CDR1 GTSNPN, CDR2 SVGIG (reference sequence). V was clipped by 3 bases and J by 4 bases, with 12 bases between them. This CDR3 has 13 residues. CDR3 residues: CAWSAGHITEAFF. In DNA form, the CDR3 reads TGTGCCTGGAGCGCGGGACACATCACTGAAGCTTTCTTT. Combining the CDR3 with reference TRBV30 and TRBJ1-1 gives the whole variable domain SQTIHQWPATLVQPVGSPLSLECTVEGTSNPNLYWYRQAAGRGLQLLFYSVGIGQISSEVPQNLSASRPQDRQFILSSKKLLLSDSGFYLCAWSAGHITEAFFGQGTRLTVV.

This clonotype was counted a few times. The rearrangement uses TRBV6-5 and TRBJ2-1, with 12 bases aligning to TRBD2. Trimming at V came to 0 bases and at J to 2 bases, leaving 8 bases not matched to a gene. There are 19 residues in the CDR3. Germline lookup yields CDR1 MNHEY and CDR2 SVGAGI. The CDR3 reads CASSYSSGLAGPTYNEQFF. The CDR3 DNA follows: TGTGCCAGCAGTTACTCGTCGGGACTAGCGGGCCCAACCTACAATGAGCAGTTCTTC.

CDR3 sequence (DNA): TGTGCCAGTAGGGCGACCGTGGTCGGTAACTATGGCTACACCTTC. It specifies CASRATVVGNYGYTF. This chain uses TRBV2 with TRBJ1-2, with no clear D. V was shortened by 9 bases and J by 1 base, with 18 bases between the two germline ends. The CDR3 is made up of 15 amino acids. Germline V gene lookup returns CDR1 SNHLY and CDR2 FYNNEI.